Shown below are 11 T cell receptor beta chains from a single sample sequenced in a study of a mutant IDH1 vaccine in newly diagnosed glioma. The time point here: week 11, during vaccination. Each dose of the vaccine consisted of 300 ug of mutant IDH1 20-mer peptide, with topical imiquimod. Their cognate antigens are unknown. TCRdb's table, derived via immunoSEQ multiplex PCR, lists solely in-frame clones and lacks some. The top ten clones hold 0.6% to 0.7% of a sample with roughly 120,000 clones, about 90% of them seen once. The sequencing here drew on PBMCs, taken from a glioma patient whose treatment included an IDH1 peptide vaccine. These receptors were obtained from a woman in her forties or fifties with glioma.

Only one count was recorded for this clone. This chain uses TRBV7-8 with TRBJ1-2, with 7 bases lining up with TRBD1. CDR1 is SGHVS, CDR2 FQNEAQ, per germline. This CDR3 spans 15 amino acids. After removal of 5 bases from V and 0 bases from J, the junction contained 6 bases not matched to a gene. CDR3: CASSAYRGANYGYTF. The CDR3 DNA sequence: TGTGCCAGCAGCGCCTACAGGGGAGCTAACTATGGCTACACCTTC. Looking up the rest from reference TRBV7-8 and TRBJ1-2 gives the full variable domain: GAGVSQSPRYKVAKRGQDVALRCDPISGHVSLFWYQQALGQGPEFLTYFQNEAQLDKSGLPSDRFFAERPEGSVSTLKIQRTQQEDSAVYLCASSAYRGANYGYTFGSGTRLTVV.

V gene TRBV7-3 combines with J gene TRBJ2-1; possible D gene TRBD2, 5 bases. CDR3 length equals 16 residues. Germline V CDR1 and CDR2: SGHTA, FQGTGA. V was cut by 2 bases and J by 6 bases, with 17 bases left in between. The CDR3 protein is CASSLYFQRSLNEQFF. The CDR3 DNA reads TGTGCCAGCAGCTTATACTTCCAGCGGAGCCTCAATGAGCAGTTCTTC.

Concerning this clone itself: Other DNA sequences in the sample encode the same CDR3. The chain combines TRBV6-5 with TRBJ2-7, with 7 bases fitting TRBD1. V was pared by 6 bases and J by 8 bases, with 10 bases of the junction left unmatched. This CDR3 is built from 13 residues. From germline, CDR1 is MNHEY and CDR2 SVGAGI. In nucleotides, the CDR3 is TGTGCCAGCAGCCGGGACAGTCCTACGAAGCAGTACTTC. Residues: CASSRDSPTKQYF.

The V call is TRBV5-6, the J call TRBJ1-6, with a weak D call TRBD1 (5 bases). CDR3 length: 16 residues. Trimming cost V 5 bases and J 7 bases, with 19 bases left between them. The germline V gene encodes CDR1 SGHDT and CDR2 YYEEEE. CDR3 sequence reads: CASSWGRWQSNSPLHF. The CDR3 region has the DNA TGTGCCAGCAGTTGGGGACGGTGGCAGAGCAATTCACCCCTCCACTTT.

This rearrangement joins TRBV5-1 to TRBJ2-3; D gene ambiguous. V gave up 0 bases and J gave up 7 bases, with 6 bases separating them. CDR1 and CDR2 (germline): SGHRS, YFSETQ. The CDR3 spans 12 residues. For the CDR3, the DNA is TGCGCCAGCAGCTTGGGGGAAAATACGCAGTATTTT. Translated: CASSLGENTQYF.

The CDR3 spells CASSPGTGQPQHF. The CDR3 DNA follows: TGTGCCAGCAGTCCCGGAACGGGACAGCCCCAGCATTTT. The rearrangement uses TRBV6-6 and TRBJ1-5, with no clear D. Trimming took 5 bases from V and 7 from J, leaving 12 bases between them. Germline lookup yields CDR1 MNHNY and CDR2 SVGAGI (reference sequence). The CDR3 runs 13 residues.

V gene TRBV19 combines with J gene TRBJ2-3; D is perhaps TRBD1 (6 bases). Trimming removed 5 bases at V and 4 bases at J, with 10 bases between. CDR1 and CDR2 from the germline V gene are LNHDA and SQIVND (reference sequence). There are 13 residues in the CDR3. CDR3 nucleotide sequence: TGTGCCAGTAGTCCAACAGGGTCAGATACGCAGTATTTT. Translating it yields CASSPTGSDTQYF.

The chain couples TRBV12-2 to TRBJ2-2; the table's TRBD1 call for D was not verified on the DNA. TRBV12-2 is recorded as a pseudogene. The CDR3 is made up of 22 amino acids. This CDR3 reads CASRLRRGLGQSTGGLTGELFF. The DNA of the CDR3 is TGTGCAAGTCGCTTAAGGAGAGGTCTCGGTCAGTCGACAGGGGGCTTGACCGGGGAGCTGTTTTTT.

The chain recombines TRBV7-9 with TRBJ1-1; tentative D call: TRBD1 (5 bases). Per germline, CDR1 SEHNR and CDR2 FQNEAQ (reference sequence). The ends were cut back, 4 bases at V and 3 bases at J, with 9 bases in the middle. The CDR3 sequence is 13 residues long. CDR3 loop: CASSSRQYTEAFF. The CDR3 DNA is TGTGCCAGCAGCTCTCGACAGTACACTGAAGCTTTCTTT.

The rearrangement links TRBV19 to TRBJ1-6; D perhaps matches TRBD1 (6 bases). Trimming removed 8 bases from V and 6 bases from J, with 14 bases in between. CDR3 length: 14 residues. Germline CDR1 and CDR2: LNHDA and SQIVND (reference sequence). The CDR3 is CASSSGHFNSPLHF. Written as DNA, the CDR3 is TGTGCCAGTTCATCGGGACACTTTAATTCACCCCTCCACTTT.

This chain links TRBV2 with TRBJ2-6; 7 bases line up with TRBD1. The V and J ends lost 6 bases and 2 bases, in that order; junction bases with no gene match: 1. The CDR3 length is 14 residues. CDR1 is SNHLY, CDR2 FYNNEI, per germline. The CDR3 sequence is CASRTGTGANVLTF. CDR3 DNA sequence: TGTGCCAGCAGGACAGGGACTGGGGCCAACGTCCTGACTTTC.